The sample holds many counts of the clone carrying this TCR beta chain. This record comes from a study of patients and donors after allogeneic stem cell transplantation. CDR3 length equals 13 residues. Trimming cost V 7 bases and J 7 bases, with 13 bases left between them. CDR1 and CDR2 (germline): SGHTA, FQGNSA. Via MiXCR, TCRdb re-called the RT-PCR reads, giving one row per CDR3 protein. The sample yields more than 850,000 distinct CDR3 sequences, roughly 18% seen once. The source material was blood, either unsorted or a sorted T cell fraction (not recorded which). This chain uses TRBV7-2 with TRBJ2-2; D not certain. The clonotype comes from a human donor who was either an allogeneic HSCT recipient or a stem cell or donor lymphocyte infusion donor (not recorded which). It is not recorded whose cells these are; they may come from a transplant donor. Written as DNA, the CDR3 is TGTGCCAGCAAGATATTGCGAGGCGGGGAGCTGTTTTTT. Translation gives CASKILRGGELFF.